This T cell receptor (beta chain) was documented in a study of glioma-infiltrating T cells after dendritic cell vaccination (dated by TCRdb to 2015 to 2016). About the investigation overall: A cohort of approximately 15 glioblastoma patients from Phase I and II dendritic cell vaccination trials was included, of whom 9 were newly diagnosed and 6 had recurrent disease. Between the early 2000s and the early 2010s, the patients were given dendritic cell vaccination pulsed with autologous tumor lysate. TCR sequencing metrics, including TIL content and tumor-blood repertoire overlap, were correlated with survival after dendritic cell vaccination. Patients received three intradermal dendritic cell vaccine injections at biweekly intervals in the arm below the axilla. To make the vaccine, monocyte-derived dendritic cells were cultured for 7 to 8 days with IL-4 and GM-CSF and then pulsed overnight with autologous tumor lysate. In glioblastoma patients vaccinated with dendritic cells, deep sequencing of TCR beta CDR3 regions served to measure the amount of tumor-infiltrating lymphocytes and to compare repertoires between tumor and blood.

From its cysteine to its phenylalanine, the CDR3 spans 13 amino acids. Only CDR3 DNA remains: 39 bases, in frame from the first base. V loses 8 bases at its end and J loses 1 base; junction bases beyond the gene matches: 4. Based on the germline V gene, the CDR1 and CDR2 sequences are MNHEY and SVGAGI. Per the publication, the time point label means: after dendritic cell vaccination, including at tumor progression/relapse. Selection of patients required sufficient residual fresh-frozen tumor tissue and over two years of available survival data. An isocitrate dehydrogenase mutation was not carried by any of the glioblastoma patients, although molecular status was otherwise variable. PBMC were collected before vaccination, two weeks after the third vaccination, and at tumor progression if tumor progression occurred. The Qiagen DNeasy Blood extraction Kit was used for extraction of genomic DNA. Using the immunoSEQ assay, TCRB CDR3 regions were amplified from roughly 1.8 micrograms of genomic DNA, or from all available DNA when less than that was on hand. Multiplex PCR used 60 forward primers for TCR V beta segments and 13 reverse primers for J beta segments. To estimate the number of reads per starting template, synthetic control templates were added to each sample at limiting dilution. Reads of 87 bp were generated by sequencing on the Illumina HiSeq System. As for the authors' bioinformatics: PCR and sequencing errors were removed by merging closely related sequences with a nearest neighbor algorithm. TCR overlap was defined as the percentage of unique tumor TCR beta sequences that were also present in the same patient's peripheral blood. TCRdb limited this immuneACCESS table to in-frame rearrangements with V and J called. A share of clones is missing; checked studies link under half to unresolved V genes, and the rest is unexplained. That table is the source of V, J and clone size, and D and trimming were worked out from the DNA. The sample profile shows about 100,000 clones; 65% to 85% of them were found once. The ten largest clones represent roughly 5.3% of the sample.

Turning to this clone: Its antigen remains unidentified. No base quality information exists; no much larger clone differs at one position.

The paper as a whole reports these results and caveats: No direct relationship between TCR clonality and survival was found, suggesting a diverse polyclonal response may matter. The response model built on TCR overlap across three groups was characterized as speculative, with prospective validation still needed. The cohort was small and heterogeneous, only a few patients had full blood and tumor sets, and even fewer had initial-recurrent tumor pairs. After dendritic cell vaccination, a higher estimated pretreatment TIL content predicted longer time to progression and overall survival.

Sequenced here: blood, sampled after dendritic cell vaccination. The chain joins TRBV6-5 to TRBJ1-1, and 7 bases in between align with TRBD1. The receptor's source is a human donor with glioblastoma. Read as DNA, the sequence is TGTGCCAGCGGGTGGACAGGGAACACTGAAGCTTTCTTT. Its coded protein is CASGWTGNTEAFF.